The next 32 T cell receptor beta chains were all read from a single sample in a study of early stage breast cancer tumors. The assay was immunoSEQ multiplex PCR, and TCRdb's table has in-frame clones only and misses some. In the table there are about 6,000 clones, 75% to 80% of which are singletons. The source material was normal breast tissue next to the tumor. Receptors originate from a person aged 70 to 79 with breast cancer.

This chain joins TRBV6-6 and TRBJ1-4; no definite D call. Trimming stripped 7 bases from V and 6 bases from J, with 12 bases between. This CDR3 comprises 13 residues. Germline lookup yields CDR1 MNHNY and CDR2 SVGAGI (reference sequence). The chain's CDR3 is CASTGVPDEKLFF. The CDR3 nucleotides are TGTGCCAGCACCGGGGTCCCCGATGAAAAACTGTTTTTT.

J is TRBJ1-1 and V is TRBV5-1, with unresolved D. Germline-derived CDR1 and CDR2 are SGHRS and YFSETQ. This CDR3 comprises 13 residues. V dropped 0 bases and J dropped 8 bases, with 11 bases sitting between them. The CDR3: CASSLGQEREAFF. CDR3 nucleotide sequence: TGCGCCAGCAGCTTGGGGCAAGAAAGAGAAGCTTTCTTT.

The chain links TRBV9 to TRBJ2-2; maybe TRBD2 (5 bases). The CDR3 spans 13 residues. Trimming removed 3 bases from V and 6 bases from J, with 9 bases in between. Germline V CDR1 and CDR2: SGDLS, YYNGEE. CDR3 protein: CASSEWESGELFF. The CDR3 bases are TGTGCCAGCAGCGAGTGGGAGTCCGGGGAGCTGTTTTTT.

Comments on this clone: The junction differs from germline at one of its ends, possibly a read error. The DNA for the CDR3 is TGCGCCAGCAGCCCCCGTCAGGGGGTAAAGGATGAAACTTTCTTT. It yields the protein CASSPRQGVKDETFF. V gene TRBV5-1 combines with J gene TRBJ1-1; 7 bases are shared with TRBD1. Germline assignment: CDR1 SGHRS and CDR2 YFSETQ. The CDR3 consists of 15 residues.

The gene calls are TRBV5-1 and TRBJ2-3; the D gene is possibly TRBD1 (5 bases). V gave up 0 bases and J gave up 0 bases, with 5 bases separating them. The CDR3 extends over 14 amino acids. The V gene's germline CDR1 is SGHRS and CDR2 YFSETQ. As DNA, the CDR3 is TGCGCCAGCAGCTTGGCAGGGAGCACAGATACGCAGTATTTT. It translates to CASSLAGSTDTQYF.

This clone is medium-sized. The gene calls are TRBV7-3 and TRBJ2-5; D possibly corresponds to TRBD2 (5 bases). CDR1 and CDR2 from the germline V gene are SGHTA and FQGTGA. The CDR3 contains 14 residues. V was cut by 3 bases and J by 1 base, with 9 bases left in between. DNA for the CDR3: TGTGCCAGCAGCTTTGGCGGGCCCCAAGAGACCCAGTACTTC. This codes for CASSFGGPQETQYF.

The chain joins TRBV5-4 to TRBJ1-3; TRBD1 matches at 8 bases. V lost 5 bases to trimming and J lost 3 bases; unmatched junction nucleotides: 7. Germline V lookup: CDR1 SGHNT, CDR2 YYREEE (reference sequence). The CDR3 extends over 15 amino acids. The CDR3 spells CASRLDRGDGNTIYF. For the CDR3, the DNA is TGTGCCAGCAGACTCGACAGGGGCGATGGAAACACCATATATTTT. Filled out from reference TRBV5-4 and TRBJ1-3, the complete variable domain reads ETGVTQSPTHLIKTRGQQVTLRCSSQSGHNTVSWYQQALGQGPQFIFQYYREEENGRGNFPPRFSGLQFPNYSSELNVNALELDDSALYLCASRLDRGDGNTIYFGEGSWLTVV.

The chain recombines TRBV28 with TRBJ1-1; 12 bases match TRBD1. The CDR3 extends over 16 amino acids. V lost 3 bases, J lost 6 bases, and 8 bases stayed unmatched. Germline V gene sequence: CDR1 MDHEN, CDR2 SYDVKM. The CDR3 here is CASSFPRDRGRSEAFF. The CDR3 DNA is TGTGCCAGCAGTTTCCCTAGGGACAGGGGGCGATCTGAAGCTTTCTTT.

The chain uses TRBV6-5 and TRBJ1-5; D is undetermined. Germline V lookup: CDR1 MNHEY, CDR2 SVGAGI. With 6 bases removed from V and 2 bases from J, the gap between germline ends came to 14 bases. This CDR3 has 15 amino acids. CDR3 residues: CASSSLPGGNQPQHF. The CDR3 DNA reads TGTGCCAGCAGCTCCCTGCCGGGAGGCAATCAGCCCCAGCATTTT.

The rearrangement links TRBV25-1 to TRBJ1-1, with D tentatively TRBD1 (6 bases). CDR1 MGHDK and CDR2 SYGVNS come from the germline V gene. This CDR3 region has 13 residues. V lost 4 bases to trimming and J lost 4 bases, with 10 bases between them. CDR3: CASSVRGGTEAFF. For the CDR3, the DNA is TGTGCCAGCAGTGTGAGAGGGGGCACTGAAGCTTTCTTT.

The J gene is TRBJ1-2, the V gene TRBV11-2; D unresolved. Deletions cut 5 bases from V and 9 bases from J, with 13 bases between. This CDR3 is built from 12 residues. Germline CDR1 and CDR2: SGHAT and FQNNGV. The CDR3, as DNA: TGTGCCAGCAGCCCAGTGGAGGGCAGCTACACCTTC. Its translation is CASSPVEGSYTF.

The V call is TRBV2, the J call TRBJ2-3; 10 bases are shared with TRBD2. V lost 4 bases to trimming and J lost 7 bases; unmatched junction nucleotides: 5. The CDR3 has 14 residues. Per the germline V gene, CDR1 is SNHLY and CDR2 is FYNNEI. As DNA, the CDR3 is TGTGCCAGCAGTGGAGCACTAGCGGGGCATACGCAGTATTTT. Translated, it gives CASSGALAGHTQYF.

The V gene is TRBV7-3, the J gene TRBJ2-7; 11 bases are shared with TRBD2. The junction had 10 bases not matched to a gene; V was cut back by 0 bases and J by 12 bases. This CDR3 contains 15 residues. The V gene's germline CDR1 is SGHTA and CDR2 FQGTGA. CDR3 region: CASSLTGGLAVRAYF. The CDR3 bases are TGTGCCAGCAGCTTAACCGGGGGACTAGCGGTGCGGGCGTACTTC.

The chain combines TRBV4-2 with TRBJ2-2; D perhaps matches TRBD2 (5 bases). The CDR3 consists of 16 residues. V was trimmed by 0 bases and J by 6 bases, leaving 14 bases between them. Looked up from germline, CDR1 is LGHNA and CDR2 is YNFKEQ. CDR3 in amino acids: CASSQEAAGRAGELFF. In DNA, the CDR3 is TGTGCCAGCAGCCAAGAAGCGGCCGGTCGCGCCGGGGAGCTGTTTTTT.

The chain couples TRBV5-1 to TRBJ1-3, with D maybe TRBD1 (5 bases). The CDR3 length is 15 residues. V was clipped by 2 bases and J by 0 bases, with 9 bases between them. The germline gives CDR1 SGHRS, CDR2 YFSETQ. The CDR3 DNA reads TGCGCCAGCAGCTTTTCCGGGGGCTCTGGAAACACCATATATTTT. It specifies CASSFSGGSGNTIYF.

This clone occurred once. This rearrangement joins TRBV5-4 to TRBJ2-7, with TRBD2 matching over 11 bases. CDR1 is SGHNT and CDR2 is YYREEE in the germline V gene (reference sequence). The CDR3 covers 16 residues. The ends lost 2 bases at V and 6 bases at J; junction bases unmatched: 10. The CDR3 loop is CASSFGLAGGNFEQYF. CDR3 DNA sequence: TGTGCCAGCAGCTTTGGGCTAGCGGGGGGCAATTTCGAGCAGTACTTC.

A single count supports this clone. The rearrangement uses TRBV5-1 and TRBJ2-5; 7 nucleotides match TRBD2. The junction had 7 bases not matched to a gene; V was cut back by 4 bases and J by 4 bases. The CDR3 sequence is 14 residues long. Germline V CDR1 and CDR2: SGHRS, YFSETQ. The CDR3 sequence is CASSPGREGETQYF. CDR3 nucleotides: TGCGCCAGCAGCCCAGGGAGGGAGGGAGAGACCCAGTACTTC.

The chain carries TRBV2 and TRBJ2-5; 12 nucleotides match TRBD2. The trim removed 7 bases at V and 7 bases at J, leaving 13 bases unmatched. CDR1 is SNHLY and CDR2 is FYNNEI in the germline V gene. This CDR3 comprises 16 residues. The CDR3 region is CASTQGLAGGLGTQYF. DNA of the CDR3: TGTGCCAGCACCCAGGGACTAGCGGGTGGATTGGGGACCCAGTACTTC.

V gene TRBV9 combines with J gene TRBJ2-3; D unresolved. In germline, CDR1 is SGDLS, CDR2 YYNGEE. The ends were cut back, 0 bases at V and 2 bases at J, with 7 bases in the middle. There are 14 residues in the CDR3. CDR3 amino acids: CASSVEHTTDTQYF. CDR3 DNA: TGTGCCAGCAGCGTAGAACACACCACAGATACGCAGTATTTT.

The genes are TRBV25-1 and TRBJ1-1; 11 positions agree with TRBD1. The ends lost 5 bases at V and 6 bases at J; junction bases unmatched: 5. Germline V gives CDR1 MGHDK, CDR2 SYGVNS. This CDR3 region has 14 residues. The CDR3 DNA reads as TGTGCCAGCAGTCCCGGACAGGGGGCCGCTGAAGCTTTCTTT. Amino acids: CASSPGQGAAEAFF.

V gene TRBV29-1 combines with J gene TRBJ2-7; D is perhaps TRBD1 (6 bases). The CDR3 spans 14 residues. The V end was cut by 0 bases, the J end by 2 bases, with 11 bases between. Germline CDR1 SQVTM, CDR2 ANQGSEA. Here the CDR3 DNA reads TGCAGCGTTGAAGAGCAGGGGAACCCCTACGAGCAGTACTTC. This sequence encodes CSVEEQGNPYEQYF.

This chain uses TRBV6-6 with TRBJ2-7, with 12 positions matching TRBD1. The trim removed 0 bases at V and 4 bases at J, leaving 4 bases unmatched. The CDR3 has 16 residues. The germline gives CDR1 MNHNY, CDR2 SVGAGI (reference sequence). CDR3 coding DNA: TGTGCCAGCAGTTACTCCCAGGGACAGGGGGCTTACGAGCAGTACTTC. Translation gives CASSYSQGQGAYEQYF.

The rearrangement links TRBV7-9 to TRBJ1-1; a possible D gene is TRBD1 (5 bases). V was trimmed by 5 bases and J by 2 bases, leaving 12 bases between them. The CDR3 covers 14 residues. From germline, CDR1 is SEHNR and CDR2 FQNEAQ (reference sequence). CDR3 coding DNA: TGTGCCAGCAGCCAGGGCGACAGAAACACTGAAGCTTTCTTT. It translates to CASSQGDRNTEAFF.

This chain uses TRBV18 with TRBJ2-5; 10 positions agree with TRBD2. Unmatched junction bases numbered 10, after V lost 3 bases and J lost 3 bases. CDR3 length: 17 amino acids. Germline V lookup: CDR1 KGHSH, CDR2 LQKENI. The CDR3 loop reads CASSPLTGLASKETQYF. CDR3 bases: TGTGCCAGCTCACCGCTTACGGGACTAGCGTCAAAAGAGACCCAGTACTTC.

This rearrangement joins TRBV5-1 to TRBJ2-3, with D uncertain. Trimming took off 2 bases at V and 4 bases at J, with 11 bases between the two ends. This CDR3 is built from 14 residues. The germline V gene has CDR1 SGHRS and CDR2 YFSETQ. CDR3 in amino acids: CASSFFPGSDTQYF. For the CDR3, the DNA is TGCGCCAGCAGCTTTTTCCCGGGTTCAGATACGCAGTATTTT.

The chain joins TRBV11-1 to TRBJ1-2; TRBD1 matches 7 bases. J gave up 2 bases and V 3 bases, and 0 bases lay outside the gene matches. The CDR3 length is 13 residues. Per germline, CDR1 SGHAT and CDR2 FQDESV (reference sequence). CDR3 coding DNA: TGTGCCAGCAGCTTGGGACAGAACTATGGCTACACCTTC. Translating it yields CASSLGQNYGYTF.

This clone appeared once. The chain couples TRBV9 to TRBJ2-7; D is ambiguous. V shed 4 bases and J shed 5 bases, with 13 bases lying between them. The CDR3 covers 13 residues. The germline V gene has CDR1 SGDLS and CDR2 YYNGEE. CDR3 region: CASSPRRDHEQYF. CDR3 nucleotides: TGTGCCAGCAGCCCGAGGAGAGACCACGAGCAGTACTTC.

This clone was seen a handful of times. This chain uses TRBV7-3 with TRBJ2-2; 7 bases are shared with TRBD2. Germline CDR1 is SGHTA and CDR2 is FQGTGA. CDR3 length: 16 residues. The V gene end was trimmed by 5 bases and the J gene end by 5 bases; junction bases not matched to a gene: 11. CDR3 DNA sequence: TGTGCCAGCAGCCCCCCGGGGAGGGCCCAAACCGGGGAGCTGTTTTTT. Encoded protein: CASSPPGRAQTGELFF.

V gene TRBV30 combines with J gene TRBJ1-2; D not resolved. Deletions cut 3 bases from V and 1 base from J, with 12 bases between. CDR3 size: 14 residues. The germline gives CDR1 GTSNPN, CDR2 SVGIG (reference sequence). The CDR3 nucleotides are TGTGCCTGGAGGGGAGGCCAAATTAACTATGGCTACACCTTC. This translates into CAWRGGQINYGYTF.

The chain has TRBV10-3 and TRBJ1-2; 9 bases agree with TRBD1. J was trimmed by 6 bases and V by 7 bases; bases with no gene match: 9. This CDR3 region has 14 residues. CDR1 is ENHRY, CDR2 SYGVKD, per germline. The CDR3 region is CAITPGQGANGYTF. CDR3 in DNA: TGTGCCATCACTCCGGGACAGGGTGCAAATGGCTACACCTTC.

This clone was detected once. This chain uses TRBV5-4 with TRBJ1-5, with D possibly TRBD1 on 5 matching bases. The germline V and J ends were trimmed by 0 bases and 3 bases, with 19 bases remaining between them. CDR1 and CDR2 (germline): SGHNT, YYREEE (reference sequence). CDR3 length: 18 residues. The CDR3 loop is CASSLGGSRRGDNQPQHF. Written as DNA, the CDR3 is TGTGCCAGCAGCTTGGGGGGCTCGAGAAGGGGCGACAATCAGCCCCAGCATTTT.

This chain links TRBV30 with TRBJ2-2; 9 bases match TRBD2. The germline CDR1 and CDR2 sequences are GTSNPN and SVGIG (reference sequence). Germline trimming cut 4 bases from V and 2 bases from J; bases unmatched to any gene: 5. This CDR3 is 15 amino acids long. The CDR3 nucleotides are TGTGCCTGGACCTTAGCGGGGGCCAACACCGGGGAGCTGTTTTTT. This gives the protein CAWTLAGANTGELFF.